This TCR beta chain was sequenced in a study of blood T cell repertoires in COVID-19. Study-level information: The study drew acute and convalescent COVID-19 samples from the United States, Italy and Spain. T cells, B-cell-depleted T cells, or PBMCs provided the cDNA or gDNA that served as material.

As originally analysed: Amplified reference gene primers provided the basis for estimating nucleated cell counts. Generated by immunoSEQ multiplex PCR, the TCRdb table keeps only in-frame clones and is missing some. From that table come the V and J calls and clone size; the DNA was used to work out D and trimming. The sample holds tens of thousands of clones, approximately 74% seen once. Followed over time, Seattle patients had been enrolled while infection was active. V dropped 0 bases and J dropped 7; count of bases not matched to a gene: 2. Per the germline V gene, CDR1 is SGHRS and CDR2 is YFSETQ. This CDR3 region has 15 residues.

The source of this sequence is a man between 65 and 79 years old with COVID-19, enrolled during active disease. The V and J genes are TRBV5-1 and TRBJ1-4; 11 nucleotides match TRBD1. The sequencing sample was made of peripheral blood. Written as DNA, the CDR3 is TGCGCCAGCAGCTTGGAAGGGACAGGGGGTGAAAAACTGTTTTTT. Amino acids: CASSLEGTGGEKLFF.